This note documents a single T cell receptor (beta chain) sequence. Other DNA sequences of this sample code for an identical CDR3. These data belong to a study of blood T cell repertoires in COVID-19. Overall study context: Samples of COVID-19 (acute and convalescent) were obtained from the United States, Italy and Spain. From T cells, B-cell-depleted T cells, or PBMCs came the material, which was cDNA or gDNA.

In the source study's methods: Reference gene primers were amplified, and this amplification served to estimate nucleated cell counts. Using immunoSEQ multiplex PCR, the repertoire was profiled, and TCRdb retains in-frame clones only, with some absent. That table supplies the V and J calls and clone size; D and trimming were determined from the DNA. The sample contains around 210,000 clones, 86% of which appear only once. The length of the CDR3 is 12 residues. With V trimmed by 6 bases and J by 7 bases, 4 bases remained unmatched. Germline values: CDR1 SQVTM, CDR2 ANQGSEA. The receptor was derived from a woman in her 70s with acute or convalescent COVID-19. The specimen was peripheral blood. The chain carries TRBV29-1 and TRBJ1-4, with 8 bases matching TRBD1. The CDR3: CSVGQGSEKLFF. The DNA of the CDR3 is TGCAGCGTCGGACAGGGAAGTGAAAAACTGTTTTTT.